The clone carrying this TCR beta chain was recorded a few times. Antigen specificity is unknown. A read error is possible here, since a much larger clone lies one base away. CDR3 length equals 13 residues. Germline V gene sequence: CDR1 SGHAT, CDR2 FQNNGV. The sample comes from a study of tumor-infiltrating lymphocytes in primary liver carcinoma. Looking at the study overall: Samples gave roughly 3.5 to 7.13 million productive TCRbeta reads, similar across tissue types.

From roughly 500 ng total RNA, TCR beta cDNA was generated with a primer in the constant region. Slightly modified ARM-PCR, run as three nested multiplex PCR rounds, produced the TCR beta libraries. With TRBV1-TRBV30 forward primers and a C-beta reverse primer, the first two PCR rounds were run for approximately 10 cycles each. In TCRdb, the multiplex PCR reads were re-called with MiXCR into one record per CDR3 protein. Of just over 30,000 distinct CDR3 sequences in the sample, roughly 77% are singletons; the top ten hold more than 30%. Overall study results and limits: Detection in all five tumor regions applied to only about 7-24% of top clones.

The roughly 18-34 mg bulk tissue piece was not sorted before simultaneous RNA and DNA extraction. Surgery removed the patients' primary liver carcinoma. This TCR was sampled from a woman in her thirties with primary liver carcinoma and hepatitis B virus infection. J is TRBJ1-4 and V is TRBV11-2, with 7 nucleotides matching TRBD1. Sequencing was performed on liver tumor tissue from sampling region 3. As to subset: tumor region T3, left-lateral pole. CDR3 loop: CAGSYQGGLKLFF. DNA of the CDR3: TGTGCCGGCAGCTACCAGGGGGGTCTGAAACTGTTTTTT.